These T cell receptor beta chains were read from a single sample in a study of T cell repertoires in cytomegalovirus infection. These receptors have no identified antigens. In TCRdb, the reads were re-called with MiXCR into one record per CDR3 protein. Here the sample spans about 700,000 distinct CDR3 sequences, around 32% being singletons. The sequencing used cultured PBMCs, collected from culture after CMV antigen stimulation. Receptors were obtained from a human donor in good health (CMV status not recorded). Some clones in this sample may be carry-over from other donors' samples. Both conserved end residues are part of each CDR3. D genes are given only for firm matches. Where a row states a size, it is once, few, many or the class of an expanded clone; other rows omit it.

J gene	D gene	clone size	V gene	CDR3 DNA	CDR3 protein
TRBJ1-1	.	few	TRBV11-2	TGTGCCAGCAGCTTATTTTCTCGACAGAACCGTGAAGTTAAGGCTGAAGCTTTCTTT	CASSLFSRQNREVKAEAFF
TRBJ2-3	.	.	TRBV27	TGTGCCAGCAGCCTGGCACGCTTGGGAGGTACGCAGTATTTT	CASSLARLGGTQYF
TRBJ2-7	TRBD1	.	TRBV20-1	TGCAGTGCTCCCCGCGACAGGGGGTTCAACGAGCAGTACTTC	CSAPRDRGFNEQYF
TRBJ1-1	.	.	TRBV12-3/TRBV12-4	TGTGCCAGCAGTTTGAACCCTACGAACACTGAAGCTTTCTTT	CASSLNPTNTEAFF
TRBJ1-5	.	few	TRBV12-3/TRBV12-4	TGTGCCAGCAGTTCCACCGAATTCAGGGGAGGGTCGAATCAGCCCCAGCATTTT	CASSSTEFRGGSNQPQHF
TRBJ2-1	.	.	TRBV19	TGTGCCAGTAGTCAGGCCGTGGCGGGCAATGAGCAGTTCTTC	CASSQAVAGNEQFF
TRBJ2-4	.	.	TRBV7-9	TGTGCCAGCAGCCCCGGGACTTCGCTAGCCAAAAACATTCAGTACTTC	CASSPGTSLAKNIQYF
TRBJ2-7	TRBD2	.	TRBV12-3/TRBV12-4	TGTGCCAGCAGCTCCGGGACTAGCGGGAGGGCACGCTACGAGCAGTACTTC	CASSSGTSGRARYEQYF
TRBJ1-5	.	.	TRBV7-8	TGTGCCAGCAGCCCAGGGAGATGGCAGCCCCAGCATTTT	CASSPGRWQPQHF
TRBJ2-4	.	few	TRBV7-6	TGTGCCAGCAGCCCACTCGTCGGGATAAAAAACATTCAGTACTTC	CASSPLVGIKNIQYF
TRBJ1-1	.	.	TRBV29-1	TGCAGCGTTCTTAACACTGAAGCTTTCTTT	CSVLNTEAFF
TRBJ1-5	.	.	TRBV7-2	TGTGCCAGCAGCTATGTCTCGGGGAGGGACGAGCCCCAGCATTTT	CASSYVSGRDEPQHF
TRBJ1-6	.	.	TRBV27	TGTGCCAGCAGTTCCCCCCCGGACAGCTCCTATAATTCACCCCTCCACTTT	CASSSPPDSSYNSPLHF
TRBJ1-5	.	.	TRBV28	TGTGCCAGCACCCGCGGTGGGGTCAATCAGCCCCAGCATTTT	CASTRGGVNQPQHF
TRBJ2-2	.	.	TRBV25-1	TGTGCCAGCAGTTCTCCAGCCCGGCAGGGAATGACCGGGGAGCTGTTTTTT	CASSSPARQGMTGELFF
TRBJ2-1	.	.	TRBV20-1	TGCAGAGCTAATTCCCTAGAGTCCTACAATGAGCAGTTCTTC	CRANSLESYNEQFF
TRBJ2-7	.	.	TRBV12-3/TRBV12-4	TGTGCCAGCAGCCCTTCGCGGGTAGACTACGAGCAGTACTTC	CASSPSRVDYEQYF
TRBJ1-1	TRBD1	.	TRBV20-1	TGCAGTGCTAGACGGACGTCAGACAGGGATACTGAAGCTTTCTTT	CSARRTSDRDTEAFF
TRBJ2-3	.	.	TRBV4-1	TGTGCCAGCACCTTTGGAGGGGGGGCGTCGGATACGCAGTATTTT	CASTFGGGASDTQYF
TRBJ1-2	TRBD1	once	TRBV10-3	TGTGCCATCAGTCCGGACAGGGACCGCTATGGCTACACCTTC	CAISPDRDRYGYTF
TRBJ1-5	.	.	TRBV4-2	TGTGCCAGCAGCCAAGACAACAGGGAATATCAGCCCCAGCATTTT	CASSQDNREYQPQHF
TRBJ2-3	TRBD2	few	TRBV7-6	TGTGCCAGCAGCTTATTAGAGGCGGGGGGGACGGATACGCAGTATTTT	CASSLLEAGGTDTQYF
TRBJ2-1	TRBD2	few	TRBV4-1	TGCGCCAGCAGCCTGGGTAGCGGGAGGATCGGGAATGAGCAGTTCTTC	CASSLGSGRIGNEQFF
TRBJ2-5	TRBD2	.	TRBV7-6	TGTGCCAGCAGCAAGGGACTACAGGTGACCCAGTACTTC	CASSKGLQVTQYF
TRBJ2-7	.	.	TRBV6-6	TGTGCCAGCAGTTACTCGGGCTATCAGGGCCTTTACGAGCAGTACTTC	CASSYSGYQGLYEQYF